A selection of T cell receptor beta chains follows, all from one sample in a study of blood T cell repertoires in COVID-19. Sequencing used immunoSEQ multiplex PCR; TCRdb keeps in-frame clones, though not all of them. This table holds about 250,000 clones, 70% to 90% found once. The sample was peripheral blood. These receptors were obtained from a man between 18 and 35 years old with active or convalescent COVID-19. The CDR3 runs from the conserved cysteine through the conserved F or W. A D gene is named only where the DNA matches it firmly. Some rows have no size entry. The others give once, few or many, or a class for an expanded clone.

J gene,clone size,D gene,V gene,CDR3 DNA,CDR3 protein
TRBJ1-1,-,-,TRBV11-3,TGTGCCAGCAGCGCCTTGGGGGGGCAAGGAGCTTTCTTT,CASSALGGQGAFF
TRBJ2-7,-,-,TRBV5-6,TGTGCCAGCAGCTTTGGCGGCAACTACGAGCAGTACTTC,CASSFGGNYEQYF
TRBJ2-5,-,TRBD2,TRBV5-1,TGCGCCAGCATGAATAACGGGGGGGCCACTATAGAGACCCAGTACTTC,CASMNNGGATIETQYF
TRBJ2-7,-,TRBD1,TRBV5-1,TGCGCCAGCAGCTCCGGGACAGGGGCCTACGAGCAGTACTTC,CASSSGTGAYEQYF
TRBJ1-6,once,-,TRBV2,TGTGCCAGCAGTCGAGTGAGTTCACCCCTCCACTTT,CASSRVSSPLHF
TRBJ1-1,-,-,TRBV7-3,TGTGCCAGCAGCTCAAGCACGGGGGTTGAAGCTTTCTTT,CASSSSTGVEAFF
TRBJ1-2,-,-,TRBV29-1,TGCAGCGTTGAGAGGGAGTCCCAACTTGGCGGCTACACCTTC,CSVERESQLGGYTF
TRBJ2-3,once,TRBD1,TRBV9,TGTGCCAGCAGCGCACCAGACAGGGCGGATACGCAGTATTTT,CASSAPDRADTQYF
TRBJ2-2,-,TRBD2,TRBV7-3,TGTGCCAGCAGCCCCCTAGCGGATGCGAACACCGGGGAGCTGTTTTTT,CASSPLADANTGELFF
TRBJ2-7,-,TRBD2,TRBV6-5,TGTGCCAGCAGTTACAAGAGTTTACTAGCGGGAGAAGAGCAGTACTTC,CASSYKSLLAGEEQYF
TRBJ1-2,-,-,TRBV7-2,TGTGCCAGCAGACTGGGGGGGCCCCCCAACTATGGCTACACCTTC,CASRLGGPPNYGYTF
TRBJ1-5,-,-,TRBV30,TGTGCCTGGAGTGGGAGTGGCAATCAGCCCCAGCATTTT,CAWSGSGNQPQHF
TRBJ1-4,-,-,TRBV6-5,TGTGCCAGCAGCTATTCAGGGGACGCGGTGGAACTGTTTTTT,CASSYSGDAVELFF
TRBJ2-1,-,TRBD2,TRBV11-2,TGTGCCAGCAGCCTCCATGGAGCGGGAGCAGCCAATGAGCAGTTCTTC,CASSLHGAGAANEQFF
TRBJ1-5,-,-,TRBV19,TGTGCCAGTAGAGACAGGATCTATAGCAATCAGCCCCAGCATTTT,CASRDRIYSNQPQHF
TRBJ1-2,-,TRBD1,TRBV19,TGTGCCAGTATGGGGGACAGAAACTATGGCTACACCTTC,CASMGDRNYGYTF
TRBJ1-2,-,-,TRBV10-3,TGTGCCATCAGTGAGTTTCAGGGCGGGAGCTATGGCTACACCTTC,CAISEFQGGSYGYTF
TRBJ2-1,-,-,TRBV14,TGTGCCAGCAGCCAAGATTGGAGCAGGGTGCACAATGAGCAGTTCTTC,CASSQDWSRVHNEQFF
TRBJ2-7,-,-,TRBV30,TGTGCCTGGAGGCCCCCAGGGCAGGGTAGGTACGAGCAGTACTTC,CAWRPPGQGRYEQYF
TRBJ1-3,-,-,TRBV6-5,TGTGCCAGCAGTTACGGGGGCGTAGGAAACACCATATATTTT,CASSYGGVGNTIYF
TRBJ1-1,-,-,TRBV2,TGTGCCAGCAGTGAACGAACAGTAGGCTCTGAAGCTTTCTTT,CASSERTVGSEAFF
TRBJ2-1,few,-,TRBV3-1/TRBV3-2,TGTGCCAGCAGCCTTAAAAGGGGGGGGTCTGATGAGCAGTTCTTC,CASSLKRGGSDEQFF
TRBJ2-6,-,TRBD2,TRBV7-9,TGTGCCAGCAGGGTCTATCTAGCGGCTGGGGCCAACGTCCTGACTTTC,CASRVYLAAGANVLTF
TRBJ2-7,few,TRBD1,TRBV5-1,TGCGCCAGCAGCTTGGTCTTTAGGGACAGCACCTACGAGCAGTACTTC,CASSLVFRDSTYEQYF
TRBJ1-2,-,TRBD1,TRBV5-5,TGTGCCAGCAGCTTGGGACAGGGAACTGGCTACACCTTC,CASSLGQGTGYTF
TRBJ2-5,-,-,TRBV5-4,TGTGCCAGCAGCTTGGGGGGAGGTGGAGAGACCCAGTACTTC,CASSLGGGGETQYF
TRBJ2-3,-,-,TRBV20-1,TGCAGTGCTAGTGTAGCCGCAGGGACGCAGTATTTT,CSASVAAGTQYF
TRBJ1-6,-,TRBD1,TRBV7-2,TGTGCCAGCAGCTTAGGACAGGGGGGGAGACCCCTCCACTTT,CASSLGQGGRPLHF
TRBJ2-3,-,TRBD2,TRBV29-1,TGCAGCGTTGTTGGCGGGACGGGGGGGGAGGAGGGCACAGATACGCAGTATTTT,CSVVGGTGGEEGTDTQYF
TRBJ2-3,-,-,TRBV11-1,TGTGCCAGCAGAACACAGGGAGCAGATACGCAGTATTTT,CASRTQGADTQYF
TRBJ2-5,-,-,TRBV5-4,TGTGCCAGCAGCTTGCCAGGGGAGACCCAGTACTTC,CASSLPGETQYF
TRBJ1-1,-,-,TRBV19,TGTGCCAGTAACGGTGGGGCAGCGAACACTGAAGCTTTCTTT,CASNGGAANTEAFF
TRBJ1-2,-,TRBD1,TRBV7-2,TGTGCCAGCAGCTTATTGAGGACAGGGGAGGGCTACACCTTC,CASSLLRTGEGYTF
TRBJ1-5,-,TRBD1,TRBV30,TGTGCCTGGAGTGCCCTGGGACAGAATCAGCCCCAGCATTTT,CAWSALGQNQPQHF
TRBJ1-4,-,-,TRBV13,TGTGCCAGCAGCCTGAGAAGTACTAATGAAAAACTGTTTTTT,CASSLRSTNEKLFF
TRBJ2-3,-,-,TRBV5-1,TGCGCCAGCAGCAGTCCAGTGGGGCTCCCCAGGTCGACAGATACGCAGTATTTT,CASSSPVGLPRSTDTQYF
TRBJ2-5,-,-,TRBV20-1,TGCAGTGCTAGAGCCCGGGAGACCCAGTACTTC,CSARARETQYF
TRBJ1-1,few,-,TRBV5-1,TGCGCCAGCAGCTTGGTAGCGGCCTTCATGAACACTGAAGCTTTCTTT,CASSLVAAFMNTEAFF
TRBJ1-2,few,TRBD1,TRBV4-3,TGCGCCAGCAGCCAAGTGGGGACAGTTAACTATGGCTACACCTTC,CASSQVGTVNYGYTF
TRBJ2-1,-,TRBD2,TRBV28,TGTGCCAGCAGTTCTTCTAGCGGGGGTTACAATGAGCAGTTCTTC,CASSSSSGGYNEQFF
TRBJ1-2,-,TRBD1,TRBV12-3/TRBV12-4,TGTGCCAGCAGACCCGGGACAGGGGATGGCTACACCTTC,CASRPGTGDGYTF